The 19 T cell receptor beta chains given below trace back to one sample, sequenced in a study of blood T cell repertoires in COVID-19. Clones were read by immunoSEQ multiplex PCR, and TCRdb kept only the in-frame ones, dropping some. Of about 150,000 clones in the sample, about nine tenths were seen once. The material sequenced was peripheral blood. These receptors all come from a woman in her sixties with active or convalescent COVID-19.

This chain uses TRBV20-1 with TRBJ2-5, with 9 nucleotides matching TRBD2. The germline V gene has CDR1 DFQATT and CDR2 SNEGSKA (reference sequence). This CDR3 comprises 11 residues. Trimming cost V 7 bases and J 4 bases; bases outside gene matches: 1. The CDR3 bases are TGCAGTGGTAGCGGGGGAGAGACCCAGTACTTC. It specifies CSGSGGETQYF.

This rearrangement joins TRBV21-1 to TRBJ2-3; no DNA check was done on the table's D call, TRBD2. TRBV21-1 is assigned pseudogene status. This CDR3 contains 18 residues. Here the CDR3 DNA reads TGTGCCAGCAGCAAAGCGCTGGAGCGGGGGGACTTACGGGGTACGCAGTATTTT. Residues: CASSKALERGDLRGTQYF.

V usage is TRBV12-5 and J usage is TRBJ1-2; 8 bases align to TRBD1. The CDR3 runs 14 residues. J lost 7 bases, V lost 0 bases, and 4 bases had no gene match. The V gene's germline CDR1 is LGHNT and CDR2 FRNRAP. CDR3 sequence: CASGLVRGLFGYTF. Here the CDR3 DNA reads TGTGCTAGTGGTTTGGTCAGGGGGCTCTTTGGCTACACCTTC.

The rearrangement uses TRBV2 and TRBJ2-5, with D possibly TRBD2 on 6 matching bases. This CDR3 has 14 residues. Germline lookup yields CDR1 SNHLY and CDR2 FYNNEI. The V gene lost 4 bases and the J gene lost 7 bases, with 16 bases spanning the gap. The CDR3 sequence: CASSGRRGSGTQYF. The CDR3 DNA reads TGTGCCAGCAGTGGAAGAAGGGGTAGCGGGACCCAGTACTTC. The variable domain in full, with the rest retrieved from reference TRBV2 and TRBJ2-5, is EPEVTQTPSHQVTQMGQEVILRCVPISNHLYFYWYRQILGQKVEFLVSFYNNEISEKSEIFDDQFSVERPDGSNFTLKIRSTKLEDSAMYFCASSGRRGSGTQYFGPGTRLLVL.

This clone was seen more than once but under ten times. The chain couples TRBV5-1 to TRBJ2-5; weak D call: TRBD2 (6 bases). The V gene's germline CDR1 is SGHRS and CDR2 YFSETQ. Trimming took 0 bases from V and 5 from J, leaving 11 bases between them. This CDR3 spans 14 amino acids. CDR3 coding DNA: TGCGCCAGCAGCTTGGGTGGGACTGGGGAGACCCAGTACTTC. Amino acids: CASSLGGTGETQYF.

The chain combines TRBV14 with TRBJ2-5; the D gene is possibly TRBD2 (5 bases). Germline CDR1 reads SGHDN; CDR2 reads FVKESK. Trimming cost V 2 bases and J 5 bases, with 12 bases left between them. The CDR3 sequence is 14 residues long. CDR3 amino acids: CASSQNLAGETQYF. CDR3 nucleotides: TGTGCCAGCAGCCAAAATCTAGCCGGGGAGACCCAGTACTTC.

The sample holds one count of this clone. The chain combines TRBV4-3 with TRBJ2-1, with 15 bases fitting TRBD2. This CDR3 spans 19 amino acids. V lost 0 bases, J lost 3 bases, and 6 bases stayed unmatched. Germline CDR1 and CDR2: LGHNA and YSLEER. CDR3 sequence reads: CASSQERTSGGAVYNEQFF. The CDR3 region has the DNA TGCGCCAGCAGCCAAGAGCGGACTAGCGGGGGGGCGGTCTACAATGAGCAGTTCTTC.

The chain uses TRBV5-1 and TRBJ2-7; 7 positions match TRBD1. Germline CDR1 is SGHRS and CDR2 is YFSETQ. Trimming cost V 2 bases and J 5 bases; bases outside gene matches: 10. The CDR3 extends over 15 amino acids. The CDR3 loop reads CASSFRQGLIDEQYF. The CDR3, as DNA: TGCGCCAGCAGCTTCCGACAGGGCCTCATCGACGAGCAGTACTTC.

J is TRBJ2-1 and V is TRBV5-1; D may be TRBD1 (5 bases). Germline CDR1 reads SGHRS; CDR2 reads YFSETQ. V shed 4 bases and J shed 8 bases, with 13 bases lying between them. The CDR3 contains 13 residues. The CDR3 loop is CASSRRWGDEQFF. The CDR3 DNA sequence: TGCGCCAGCAGCCGGCGATGGGGCGATGAGCAGTTCTTC.

The rearrangement joins TRBV3-1 (or the pseudogene TRBV3-2) to TRBJ2-7; D perhaps matches TRBD1 (6 bases). V lost 8 bases to trimming and J lost 2 bases, with 19 bases between them. The V gene's germline CDR1 is LGHDT and CDR2 YNNKEL (reference sequence). The CDR3 sequence is 15 residues long. Written as DNA, the CDR3 is TGTGCCAGCGAGCAGGGGTACGGACGAACCTACGAGCAGTACTTC. Translation: CASEQGYGRTYEQYF.

The V and J genes are TRBV7-9 and TRBJ1-2; TRBD1 aligns across 7 bases. V was clipped by 3 bases and J by 2 bases; unmatched bases: 3. This CDR3 spans 14 amino acids. The germline CDR1 and CDR2 sequences are SEHNR and FQNEAQ (reference sequence). The CDR3: CASSFTGENYGYTF. The CDR3 coding sequence is TGTGCCAGCAGCTTCACAGGGGAGAACTATGGCTACACCTTC. Together with reference TRBV7-9 and TRBJ1-2, the CDR3 gives the full variable domain: DTGVSQNPRHKITKRGQNVTFRCDPISEHNRLYWYRQTLGQGPEFLTYFQNEAQLEKSRLLSDRFSAERPKGSFSTLEIQRTEQGDSAMYLCASSFTGENYGYTFGSGTRLTVV.

This clone is a singleton in its sample. This chain uses TRBV11-2 with TRBJ1-2; 7 positions match TRBD1. CDR1 SGHAT and CDR2 FQNNGV come from the germline V gene. The CDR3 length is 13 residues. The trim removed 6 bases at V and 7 bases at J, leaving 8 bases unmatched. CDR3 in amino acids: CASSAGTDIGYTF. The CDR3 bases are TGTGCCAGCAGTGCCGGGACAGACATTGGCTACACCTTC.

This clone showed up just a few times. The DNA of the CDR3 is TGTGCCAGCATGCAGGAGGGTGCTGGAAACACCATATATTTT. Its translation is CASMQEGAGNTIYF. J is TRBJ1-3 and V is TRBV2; D uncertain. Germline loops: CDR1 SNHLY, CDR2 FYNNEI. CDR3 length: 14 residues. Trimming took off 7 bases at V and 2 bases at J, with 12 bases between the two ends.

V and J are TRBV7-3 and TRBJ2-1; 10 nucleotides agree with TRBD2. This CDR3 is built from 17 residues. Germline-derived CDR1 and CDR2 are SGHTA and FQGTGA. J was trimmed by 9 bases and V by 0 bases; bases with no gene match: 11. The CDR3 reads CASSLTGAGGPGTEQFF. The CDR3 bases are TGTGCCAGCAGCTTAACGGGAGCGGGGGGGCCCGGCACTGAGCAGTTCTTC. Together with reference TRBV7-3 and TRBJ2-1, the CDR3 gives the full variable domain: GAGVSQTPSNKVTEKGKYVELRCDPISGHTALYWYRQSLGQGPEFLIYFQGTGAADDSGLPNDRFFAVRPEGSVSTLKIQRTERGDSAVYLCASSLTGAGGPGTEQFFGPGTRLTVL.

The V call is TRBV9, the J call TRBJ2-7; D is unresolved. Deletions cut 0 bases from V and 3 bases from J, with 16 bases between. CDR3 size: 16 residues. CDR1 and CDR2 from the germline V gene are SGDLS and YYNGEE. The CDR3 region is CASSVDPYAGSYEQYF. The CDR3 DNA reads TGTGCCAGCAGCGTAGATCCCTATGCAGGAAGCTACGAGCAGTACTTC.

This chain uses TRBV6-5 with TRBJ2-7; 7 bases are a match to TRBD1. J gave up 5 bases and V 0 bases, and 4 bases lay outside the gene matches. This CDR3 has 14 residues. Germline V gives CDR1 MNHEY, CDR2 SVGAGI. CDR3 coding DNA: TGTGCCAGCAGTTACTCCCGACAGGGCCACGAGCAGTACTTC. Its protein product is CASSYSRQGHEQYF.

This clone has more than one count but fewer than ten. The chain joins TRBV5-3 to TRBJ1-5, with unresolved D. TRBV5-3 is an ORF, and what it does is uncertain. This CDR3 spans 16 amino acids. Trimming removed 4 bases at V and 0 bases at J, with 14 bases between. The CDR3 region is CARSRWGDNSNQPQHF. The CDR3 DNA follows: TGTGCCAGAAGCAGGTGGGGAGACAATAGCAATCAGCCCCAGCATTTT.

The CDR3 loop reads CAIREALANYGYTF. Written as DNA, the CDR3 is TGTGCCATCAGGGAGGCCCTAGCTAACTATGGCTACACCTTC. The V call is TRBV10-3, the J call TRBJ1-2; unclear D gene. This CDR3 has 14 amino acids. V was cut by 6 bases and J by 0 bases, with 11 bases left in between. Germline V gives CDR1 ENHRY, CDR2 SYGVKD.

This clone was counted only a few times. This rearrangement joins TRBV21-1 to TRBJ1-3; the table's D call, TRBD1, has no DNA check behind it. TRBV21-1 is reported as a pseudogene. The CDR3 loop spans 17 amino acids. CDR3 nucleotide sequence: TGTGCCAGCCGCCCGCTCCGGGACAGGGGAGCTGGAAACACCATATATTTT. Its protein product is CASRPLRDRGAGNTIYF.